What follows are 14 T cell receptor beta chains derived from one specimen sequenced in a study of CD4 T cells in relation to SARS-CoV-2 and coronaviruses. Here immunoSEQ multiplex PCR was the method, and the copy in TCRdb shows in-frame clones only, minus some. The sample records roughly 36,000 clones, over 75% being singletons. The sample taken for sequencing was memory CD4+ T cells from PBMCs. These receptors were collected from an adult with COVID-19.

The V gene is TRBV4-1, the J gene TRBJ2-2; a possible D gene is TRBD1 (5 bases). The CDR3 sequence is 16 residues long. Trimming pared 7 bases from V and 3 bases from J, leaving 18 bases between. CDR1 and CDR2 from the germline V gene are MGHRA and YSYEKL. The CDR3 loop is CASNKKQGAHTGELFF. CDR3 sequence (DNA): TGCGCCAGCAACAAGAAGCAAGGGGCACACACCGGGGAGCTGTTTTTT.

CDR3 loop: CASSLGTGGQETQYF. The DNA of the CDR3 is TGCGCCAGCAGCTTAGGGACAGGGGGCCAAGAGACCCAGTACTTC. The chain has TRBV5-1 and TRBJ2-5; TRBD1 matches 11 bases. Germline V gene sequence: CDR1 SGHRS, CDR2 YFSETQ. This CDR3 has 15 amino acids. Losses at the gene ends were 2 bases for V and 1 base for J; bases not matched to a gene: 1.

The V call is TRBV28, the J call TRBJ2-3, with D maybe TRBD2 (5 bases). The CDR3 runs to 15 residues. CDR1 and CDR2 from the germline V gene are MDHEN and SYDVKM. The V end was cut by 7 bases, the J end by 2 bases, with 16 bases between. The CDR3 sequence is CASTLSGTSTDTQYF. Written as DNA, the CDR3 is TGTGCCAGCACCTTAAGCGGCACCTCCACAGATACGCAGTATTTT.

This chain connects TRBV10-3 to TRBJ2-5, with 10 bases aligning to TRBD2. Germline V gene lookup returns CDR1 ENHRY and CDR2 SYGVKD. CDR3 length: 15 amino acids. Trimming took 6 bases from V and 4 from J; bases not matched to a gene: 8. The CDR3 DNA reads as TGTGCCATCAGCCCCGATAAGCGGGGGGGAGAGACCCAGTACTTC. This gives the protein CAISPDKRGGETQYF.

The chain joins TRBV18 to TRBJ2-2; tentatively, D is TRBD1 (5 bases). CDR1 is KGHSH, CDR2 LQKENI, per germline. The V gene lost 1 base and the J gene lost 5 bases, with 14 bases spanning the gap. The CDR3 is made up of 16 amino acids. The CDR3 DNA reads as TGTGCCAGCTCACCACAGGGGCCTCCGAGGACCGGGGAGCTGTTTTTT. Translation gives CASSPQGPPRTGELFF.

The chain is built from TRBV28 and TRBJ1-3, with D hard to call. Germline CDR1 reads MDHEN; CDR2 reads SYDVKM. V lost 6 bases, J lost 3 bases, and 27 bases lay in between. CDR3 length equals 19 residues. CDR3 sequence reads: CASSPWAFKETSDGNTIYF. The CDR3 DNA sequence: TGTGCCAGCAGCCCATGGGCATTCAAGGAAACGTCGGATGGAAACACCATATATTTT.

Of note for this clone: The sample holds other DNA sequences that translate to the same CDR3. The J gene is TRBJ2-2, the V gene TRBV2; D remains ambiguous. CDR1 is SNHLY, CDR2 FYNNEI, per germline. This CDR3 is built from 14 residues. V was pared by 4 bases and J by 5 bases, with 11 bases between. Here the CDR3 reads CASSGNRATGELFF. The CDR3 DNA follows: TGTGCCAGCAGTGGGAACCGGGCTACCGGGGAGCTGTTTTTT. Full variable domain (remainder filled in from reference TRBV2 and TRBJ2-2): EPEVTQTPSHQVTQMGQEVILRCVPISNHLYFYWYRQILGQKVEFLVSFYNNEISEKSEIFDDQFSVERPDGSNFTLKIRSTKLEDSAMYFCASSGNRATGELFFGEGSRLTVL.

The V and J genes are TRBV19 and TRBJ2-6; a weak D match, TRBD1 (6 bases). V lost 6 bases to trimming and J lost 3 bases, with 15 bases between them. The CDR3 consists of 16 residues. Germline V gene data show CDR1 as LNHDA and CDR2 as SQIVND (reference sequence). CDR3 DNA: TGTGCCAGTAGCCTCATTACAGGGCTTGGGGCCAACGTCCTGACTTTC. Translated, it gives CASSLITGLGANVLTF. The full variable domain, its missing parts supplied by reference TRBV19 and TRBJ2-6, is DGGITQSPKYLFRKEGQNVTLSCEQNLNHDAMYWYRQDPGQGLRLIYYSQIVNDFQKGDIAEGYSVSREKKESFPLTVTSAQKNPTAFYLCASSLITGLGANVLTFGAGSRLTVL.

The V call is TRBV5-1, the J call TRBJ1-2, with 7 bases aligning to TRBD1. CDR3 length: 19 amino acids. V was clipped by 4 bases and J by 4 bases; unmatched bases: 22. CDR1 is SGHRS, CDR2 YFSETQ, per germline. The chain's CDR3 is CASSARQGSGQDGSYGYTF. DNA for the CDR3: TGCGCCAGCAGCGCGAGACAGGGTTCCGGCCAAGACGGTTCCTATGGCTACACCTTC.

The CDR3 DNA is TGCAGTGCCGGGGACTTGGCCCAGTACTTC. The encoded protein is CSAGDLAQYF. This sequence joins TRBV20-1 and TRBJ2-5; D is possibly TRBD2 (6 bases). CDR3 size: 10 residues. The V and J ends lost 6 bases and 9 bases respectively, with 11 bases between them. CDR1 is DFQATT and CDR2 is SNEGSKA in the germline V gene (reference sequence).

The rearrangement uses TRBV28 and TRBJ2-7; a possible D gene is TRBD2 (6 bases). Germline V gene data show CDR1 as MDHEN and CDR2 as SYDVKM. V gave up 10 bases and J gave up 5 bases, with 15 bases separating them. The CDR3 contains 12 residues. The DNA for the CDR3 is TGTGCCACTCGGGACTCCCAGGACGAGCAGTACTTC. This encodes CATRDSQDEQYF.

The CDR3 region is CATRGSGRDTQYF. The CDR3 region has the DNA TGTGCCACCCGAGGTAGCGGGAGAGATACGCAGTATTTT. The rearrangement uses TRBV27 and TRBJ2-3, with 9 bases lining up with TRBD2. The J segment lost 5 bases and the V segment lost 10 bases, leaving 7 bases of the junction unmatched. This CDR3 has 13 amino acids. Germline V gene lookup returns CDR1 MNHEY and CDR2 SMNVEV (reference sequence).

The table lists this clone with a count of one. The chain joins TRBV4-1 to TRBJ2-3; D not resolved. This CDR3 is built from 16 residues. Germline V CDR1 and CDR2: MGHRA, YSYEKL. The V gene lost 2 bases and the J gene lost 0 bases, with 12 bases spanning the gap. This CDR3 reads CASSQIHLLSTDTQYF. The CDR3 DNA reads TGCGCCAGCAGCCAAATTCATCTACTTAGCACAGATACGCAGTATTTT.

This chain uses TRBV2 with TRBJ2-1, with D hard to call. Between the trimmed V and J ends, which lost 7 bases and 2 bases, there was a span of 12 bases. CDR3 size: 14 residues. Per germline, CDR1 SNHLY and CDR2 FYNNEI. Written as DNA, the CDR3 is TGTGCCAGCACGTCCGACCCCGCCTACAATGAGCAGTTCTTC. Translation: CASTSDPAYNEQFF.